This note documents a single T cell receptor (beta chain) sequence. The antigen is unknown. The record originates from a study of shared clonotypes between healthy human individuals. About the study: A couple of women and a few men aged 18 to 49 made up the donors.

V was pared by 5 bases and J by 0 bases, with 17 bases of the junction left unmatched. Germline V gene lookup returns CDR1 SGHRS and CDR2 YFSETQ. The CDR3 totals 19 residues. Terminally differentiated effector memory CD45RA+ cells were left out of the naive CD8 fraction, which was CD45RO-negative and positively selected for CCR7. Study-wide points: The study's rarefaction showed incomplete sorted-subset sequencing despite large depth.

Once extracted for a subset, genomic DNA was divided evenly among several immunoSEQ plates. TCRdb's copy holds only in-frame clones and misses some; the assay was immunoSEQ multiplex PCR. The sample has millions of clones, about 95% seen once. V is TRBV5-1 and J is TRBJ1-1; TRBD1 matches at 9 bases. The sequenced sample was naive CD8+ T cells sorted from blood. This TCR was recovered from a man aged 18 to 35 in good health. The CDR3 protein is CASREGTGYFGDLNTEAFF. In DNA, the CDR3 is TGCGCCAGCAGGGAAGGGACAGGGTATTTTGGTGATTTGAACACTGAAGCTTTCTTT.